The next 30 T cell receptor beta chains were all read from a single sample in a study of cytomegalovirus exposure and HLA in healthy donors. This PCR relied on a set of 60 Vbeta primers and 13 Jbeta primers. Assay: immunoSEQ multiplex PCR; the TCRdb copy retains only in-frame clones and omits some. The sample yields roughly 140,000 clones, 65% to 85% seen once. The source material was PBMCs. These receptors all stem from a male donor in good health and CMV-seronegative.

V is TRBV2 and J is TRBJ2-7; TRBD1 is a possible D gene (5 bases). The CDR3 has 13 amino acids. Trimming stripped 8 bases from V and 5 bases from J, with 16 bases between. The germline V gene encodes CDR1 SNHLY and CDR2 FYNNEI. The CDR3 nucleotides read TGTGCCAGCCAGGGAAAGGTTATCCACGAGCAGTACTTC. It codes for CASQGKVIHEQYF. The whole variable domain, filled in from reference TRBV2 and TRBJ2-7, reads EPEVTQTPSHQVTQMGQEVILRCVPISNHLYFYWYRQILGQKVEFLVSFYNNEISEKSEIFDDQFSVERPDGSNFTLKIRSTKLEDSAMYFCASQGKVIHEQYFGPGTRLTVT.

In nucleotides, the CDR3 is TGTGCCAGCAGCTCCGCGACTAGCGGGGCTTACAATGAGCAGTTCTTC. It yields the protein CASSSATSGAYNEQFF. V usage is TRBV5-6 and J usage is TRBJ2-1; 11 nucleotides match TRBD2. The germline gives CDR1 SGHDT, CDR2 YYEEEE. The CDR3 has 16 amino acids. With V trimmed by 3 bases and J by 4 bases, 6 bases remained unmatched.

In this sample, this clone turned up once. This chain connects TRBV28 to TRBJ2-3; 10 nucleotides match TRBD2. The ends lost 4 bases at V and 7 bases at J; junction bases unmatched: 11. CDR1 and CDR2 (germline): MDHEN, SYDVKM. The CDR3 covers 16 residues. CDR3 amino acids: CASSSVAGGRFNTQYF. The CDR3 coding sequence is TGTGCCAGCAGTTCCGTAGCGGGAGGCCGCTTTAATACGCAGTATTTT.

This clone was detected only once. The chain joins TRBV4-1 to TRBJ2-7; TRBD2 aligns across 11 bases. Germline V CDR1 and CDR2: MGHRA, YSYEKL. V trimming: 3 bases; J trimming: 0 bases; junction bases outside the gene matches: 1. This CDR3 comprises 15 residues. The CDR3 region is CASSQGLAVSYEQYF. CDR3 sequence (DNA): TGCGCCAGCAGCCAGGGACTAGCGGTCTCCTACGAGCAGTACTTC.

This clone was seen a few times. The V call is TRBV7-3, the J call TRBJ2-3, with 12 bases lining up with TRBD1. The trim removed 3 bases at V and 4 bases at J, leaving 11 bases unmatched. Per germline, CDR1 SGHTA and CDR2 FQGTGA. The CDR3 totals 18 residues. The CDR3, as DNA: TGTGCCAGCAGCTTGGGAGCACGGGGGACAGGGGGCTCAGATACGCAGTATTTT. Amino acid sequence: CASSLGARGTGGSDTQYF.

The sample holds a few counts of this clone. The V gene is TRBV9, the J gene TRBJ1-1; D might be TRBD1 (5 bases). The V end was cut by 3 bases, the J end by 3 bases, with 12 bases between. The CDR3 contains 14 residues. Germline V lookup: CDR1 SGDLS, CDR2 YYNGEE. The CDR3 loop reads CASSDPRGDTEAFF. CDR3 coding DNA: TGTGCCAGCAGCGACCCCCGGGGGGACACTGAAGCTTTCTTT.

This clone was detected a few times. The CDR3 DNA sequence: TGTGCCAGCAGCTTTTCAAGCGGGAGGACCTACAATGAGCAGTTCTTC. Its protein product is CASSFSSGRTYNEQFF. The V gene is TRBV11-2, the J gene TRBJ2-1, with 9 bases aligning to TRBD2. Germline CDR1 SGHAT, CDR2 FQNNGV. After removal of 3 bases from V and 2 bases from J, the junction contained 5 bases not matched to a gene. The CDR3 runs 16 residues.

This clone showed up just once. The chain has TRBV29-1 and TRBJ1-1; D call uncertain. The V gene's germline CDR1 is SQVTM and CDR2 ANQGSEA. The CDR3 extends over 13 amino acids. V dropped 0 bases and J dropped 5 bases, with 10 bases sitting between them. For the CDR3, the DNA is TGCAGCGTTGAAGATAGGCCGGGGACTGAAGCTTTCTTT. This gives the protein CSVEDRPGTEAFF.

V usage is TRBV7-9 and J usage is TRBJ2-3; D is ambiguous. The length of the CDR3 is 13 residues. V lost 3 bases and J 6 bases, leaving 10 bases between the germline ends. Germline CDR1 reads SEHNR; CDR2 reads FQNEAQ (reference sequence). The CDR3 loop reads CASSLETGDTQYF. For the CDR3, the DNA is TGTGCCAGCAGCTTGGAGACTGGGGATACGCAGTATTTT.

The chain employs TRBV5-6 and TRBJ2-5; 13 nucleotides align to TRBD2. V was pared by 5 bases and J by 4 bases, with 5 bases of the junction left unmatched. The CDR3 has 15 residues. Germline V lookup: CDR1 SGHDT, CDR2 YYEEEE. The CDR3 DNA is TGTGCCAGCAGTCTGAGACTAGCGGGAGGAGAGACCCAGTACTTC. Translating it yields CASSLRLAGGETQYF.

This chain connects TRBV5-1 to TRBJ1-2; D unclear. Germline V gene lookup returns CDR1 SGHRS and CDR2 YFSETQ. There are 16 residues in the CDR3. Trimming left V 4 bases short and J 2 bases short, with 18 bases between. The CDR3: CASSARTGGRNYGYTF. CDR3 sequence (DNA): TGCGCCAGCAGCGCCAGGACGGGAGGACGGAACTATGGCTACACCTTC.

This chain uses TRBV28 with TRBJ2-2, with 8 nucleotides matching TRBD1. The V gene end was trimmed by 2 bases and the J gene end by 1 base; junction bases not matched to a gene: 0. Germline CDR1 reads MDHEN; CDR2 reads SYDVKM. This CDR3 has 15 residues. CDR3 sequence reads: CASSLGQGNTGELFF. For the CDR3, the DNA is TGTGCCAGCAGTTTAGGACAGGGGAACACCGGGGAGCTGTTTTTT.

In DNA, the CDR3 is TGCAGTGCTAGTAAGTTCGGCGAGCAGTACTTC. This gives the protein CSASKFGEQYF. The V gene is TRBV20-1, the J gene TRBJ2-7; D is ambiguous. The CDR3 contains 11 residues. The germline V gene encodes CDR1 DFQATT and CDR2 SNEGSKA (reference sequence). Trimming cost V 3 bases and J 6 bases, with 9 bases left between them.

The genes are TRBV10-3 and TRBJ2-7; 11 positions agree with TRBD1. The CDR3 is 12 residues long. Trimming took 10 bases from V and 3 from J; bases not matched to a gene: 2. Per the germline V gene, CDR1 is ENHRY and CDR2 is SYGVKD. In nucleotides, the CDR3 is TGTGCCACCGGGACAGGGGGCTACGAGCAGTACTTC. Amino acid sequence: CATGTGGYEQYF.

This clone was seen once. The chain uses TRBV1 and TRBJ1-3. TRBV1 is marked as a pseudogene. The CDR3 contains 17 residues. The CDR3: CTSSQGFYDFSGNTIYF. CDR3 nucleotide sequence: TGCACCAGCAGCCAAGGGTTCTACGACTTCTCTGGAAACACCATATATTTT.

This clone was counted a few times. The chain carries TRBV7-9 and TRBJ2-3; 15 bases are a match to TRBD2. The V gene's germline CDR1 is SEHNR and CDR2 FQNEAQ (reference sequence). CDR3 length equals 17 residues. J was trimmed by 4 bases and V by 5 bases; bases with no gene match: 7. CDR3 DNA: TGTGCCAGCAGCGCGCCGGGACTAGCGGGAGGAGCAGATACGCAGTATTTT. Amino acid sequence: CASSAPGLAGGADTQYF.

The genes are TRBV6-5 and TRBJ2-1, with a tentative D call TRBD2 (5 bases). V was clipped by 11 bases and J by 4 bases, with 12 bases between them. Germline-derived CDR1 and CDR2 are MNHEY and SVGAGI. This CDR3 is 12 amino acids long. CDR3 nucleotide sequence: TGTGCCGTACGGACGGGGTACAATGAGCAGTTCTTC. This gives the protein CAVRTGYNEQFF.

The chain uses TRBV7-3 and TRBJ2-1, with D maybe TRBD1 (5 bases). The CDR3 is made up of 15 amino acids. The germline V and J ends were trimmed by 5 bases and 3 bases, with 14 bases remaining between them. Per germline, CDR1 SGHTA and CDR2 FQGTGA. The chain's CDR3 is CASSTGNLFYNEQFF. The CDR3 DNA sequence: TGTGCCAGCAGCACAGGTAACCTTTTCTACAATGAGCAGTTCTTC.

This clone has more than one count but fewer than ten. The chain uses TRBV6-1 and TRBJ2-3; 9 bases are a match to TRBD2. The CDR3 consists of 15 residues. After removal of 4 bases from V and 2 bases from J, the junction contained 4 bases not matched to a gene. CDR1 is MNHNS, CDR2 SASEGT, per germline. The CDR3 nucleotides read TGTGCCAGCAGTGTTGGGACTAGCCCCACAGATACGCAGTATTTT. Translation gives CASSVGTSPTDTQYF.

This chain links TRBV5-6 with TRBJ2-3; D might be TRBD2 (5 bases). V lost 1 base and J 3 bases, leaving 15 bases between the germline ends. This CDR3 comprises 16 residues. Per germline, CDR1 SGHDT and CDR2 YYEEEE. The CDR3 protein is CASSLPGSEWTDTQYF. The CDR3 DNA reads as TGTGCCAGCAGCTTGCCGGGGTCGGAGTGGACAGATACGCAGTATTTT. The entire variable domain, with the rest obtained from reference TRBV5-6 and TRBJ2-3, is as follows: DAGVTQSPTHLIKTRGQQVTLRCSPKSGHDTVSWYQQALGQGPQFIFQYYEEEERQRGNFPDRFSGHQFPNYSSELNVNALLLGDSALYLCASSLPGSEWTDTQYFGPGTRLTVL.

The chain recombines TRBV28 with TRBJ1-1; D may be TRBD1 (6 bases). V lost 5 bases to trimming and J lost 6 bases, with 16 bases between them. The CDR3 runs 14 residues. Germline-derived CDR1 and CDR2 are MDHEN and SYDVKM. CDR3 amino acids: CASSPIHRVAEAFF. CDR3 in DNA: TGTGCCAGCAGTCCAATCCACAGGGTTGCTGAAGCTTTCTTT.

Comments on this clone: Germline and junction disagree at one end, which may indicate a read error. The same CDR3 is also encoded by other DNA sequences in this sample. The chain couples TRBV28 to TRBJ2-7; weak D call: TRBD1 (7 bases). CDR3 length: 16 amino acids. Germline CDR1 reads MDHEN; CDR2 reads SYDVKM. The CDR3 loop is CASSLSFGGGLYEQYF. The CDR3 DNA sequence: TGCGCCAGCAGTTTATCCTTCGGAGGGGGCCTCTACGAGCAGTACTTC.

This chain links TRBV21-1 with TRBJ2-7; the DNA was not compared with TRBD2, the D call given in the table. TRBV21-1 is classified as a pseudogene. This CDR3 contains 16 residues. In DNA form, the CDR3 reads TGTGCCAGCAGCAAGATTATTACTTACTCGACCTACGAGCAGTACTTC. The encoded protein is CASSKIITYSTYEQYF.

V gene TRBV11-2 combines with J gene TRBJ2-7, with 8 bases identical to TRBD2. The CDR3 spans 19 residues. CDR1 and CDR2 (germline): SGHAT, FQNNGV. The V gene end was trimmed by 5 bases and the J gene end by 2 bases; junction bases not matched to a gene: 20. Here the CDR3 reads CASSPPPFSSGRNAYEQYF. CDR3 DNA: TGTGCCAGCAGCCCCCCACCCTTTTCTAGCGGGCGTAACGCCTACGAGCAGTACTTC.

The chain couples TRBV28 to TRBJ1-1; TRBD1 might be the D (5 bases). V lost 5 bases to trimming and J lost 3 bases, with 10 bases between them. The CDR3 runs to 13 residues. Germline CDR1 MDHEN, CDR2 SYDVKM. The DNA for the CDR3 is TGTGCCAGCAGTCCACGGGGGGACACTGAAGCTTTCTTT. Protein: CASSPRGDTEAFF.

The chain links TRBV2 to TRBJ2-2, with D hard to call. Trimming left V 2 bases short and J 8 bases short, with 15 bases between. The CDR3 loop spans 15 amino acids. Looked up from germline, CDR1 is SNHLY and CDR2 is FYNNEI. DNA for the CDR3: TGTGCCAGCAGTGAAAGCCGGCTAGTTGAAGGGGAGCTGTTTTTT. This gives the protein CASSESRLVEGELFF.

This clone was observed a handful of times. The chain employs TRBV7-9 and TRBJ2-5; D unclear. The CDR3 is 15 amino acids. Per the germline V gene, CDR1 is SEHNR and CDR2 is FQNEAQ (reference sequence). Deletions cut 1 base from V and 5 bases from J, with 14 bases between. The CDR3 spells CASSLVLVGVETQYF. The CDR3 DNA follows: TGTGCCAGCAGCTTAGTCTTGGTGGGCGTGGAGACCCAGTACTTC.

The chain links TRBV7-6 to TRBJ2-7; 7 nucleotides match TRBD2. The junction had 3 bases not matched to a gene; V was cut back by 0 bases and J by 4 bases. Per germline, CDR1 SGHVS and CDR2 FNYEAQ. The CDR3 runs 14 residues. DNA for the CDR3: TGTGCCAGCAGCTTAGCGGGAGGGCCTTACGAGCAGTACTTC. This encodes CASSLAGGPYEQYF.

This clone was observed a few times. The chain employs TRBV23-1 and TRBJ1-5; the D is unclear. TRBV23-1 is recorded as an ORF, its role being uncertain. Trimming pared 0 bases from V and 0 bases from J, leaving 15 bases between. The CDR3 is 18 residues long. CDR3 protein: CASSQSGRGQYSNQPQHF. In DNA, the CDR3 is TGCGCCAGCAGTCAATCCGGGCGGGGTCAGTATAGCAATCAGCCCCAGCATTTT.

The chain carries TRBV29-1 and TRBJ2-5; 8 bases are a match to TRBD2. This CDR3 has 12 residues. In germline, CDR1 is SQVTM, CDR2 ANQGSEA. V lost 5 bases to trimming and J lost 4 bases; unmatched junction nucleotides: 3. CDR3 coding DNA: TGCAGCGTTCGCGGGGGGCCAGAGACCCAGTACTTC. Translated, it gives CSVRGGPETQYF.